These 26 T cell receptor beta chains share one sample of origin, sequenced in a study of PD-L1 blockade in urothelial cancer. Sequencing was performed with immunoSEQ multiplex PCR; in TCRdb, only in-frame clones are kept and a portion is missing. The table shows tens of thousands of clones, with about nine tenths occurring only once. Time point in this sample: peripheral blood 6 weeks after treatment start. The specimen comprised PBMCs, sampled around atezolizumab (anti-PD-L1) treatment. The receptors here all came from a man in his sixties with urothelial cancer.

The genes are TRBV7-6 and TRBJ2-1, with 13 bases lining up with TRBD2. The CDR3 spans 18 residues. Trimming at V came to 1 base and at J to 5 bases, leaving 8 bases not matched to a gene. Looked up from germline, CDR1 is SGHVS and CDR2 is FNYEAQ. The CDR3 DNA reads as TGTGCCAGCAGCTTAGGTTCCCCCGGACTAGCGGGGGACAATGAGCAGTTCTTC. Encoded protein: CASSLGSPGLAGDNEQFF. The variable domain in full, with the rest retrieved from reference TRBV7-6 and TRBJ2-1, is GAGVSQSPRYKVTKRGQDVALRCDPISGHVSLYWYRQALGQGPEFLTYFNYEAQQDKSGLPNDRFSAERPEGSISTLTIQRTEQRDSAMYRCASSLGSPGLAGDNEQFFGPGTRLTVL.

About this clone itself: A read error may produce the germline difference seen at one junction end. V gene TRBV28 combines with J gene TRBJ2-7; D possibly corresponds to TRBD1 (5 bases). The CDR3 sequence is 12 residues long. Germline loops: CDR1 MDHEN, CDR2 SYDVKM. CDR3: CASSFPRQGVAF. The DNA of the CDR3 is TGTGCCAGCAGTTTCCCCAGACAAGGGGTCGCTTTC.

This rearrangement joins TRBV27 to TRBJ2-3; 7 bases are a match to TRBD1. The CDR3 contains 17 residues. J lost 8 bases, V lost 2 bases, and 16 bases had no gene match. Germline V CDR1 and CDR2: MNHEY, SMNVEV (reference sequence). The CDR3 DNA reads TGTGCCAGCAGTTTAGGCATGGACAGGTTGACACGGGGTACGCAGTATTTT. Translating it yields CASSLGMDRLTRGTQYF.

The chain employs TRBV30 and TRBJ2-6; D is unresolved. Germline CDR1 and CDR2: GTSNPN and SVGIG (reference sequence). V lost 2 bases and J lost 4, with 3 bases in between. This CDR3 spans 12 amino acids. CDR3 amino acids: CAWSSGANVLTF. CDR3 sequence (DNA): TGTGCCTGGAGTTCGGGGGCCAACGTCCTGACTTTC.

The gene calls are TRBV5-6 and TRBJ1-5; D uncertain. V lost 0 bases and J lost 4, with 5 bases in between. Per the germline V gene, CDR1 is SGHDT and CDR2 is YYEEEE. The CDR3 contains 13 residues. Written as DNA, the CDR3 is TGTGCCAGCAGCTTGGGGCCAAATCAGCCCCAGCATTTT. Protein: CASSLGPNQPQHF.

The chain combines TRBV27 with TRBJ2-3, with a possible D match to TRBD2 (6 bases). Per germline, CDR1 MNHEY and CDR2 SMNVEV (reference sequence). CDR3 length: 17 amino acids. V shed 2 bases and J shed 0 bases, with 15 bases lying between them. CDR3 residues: CASSLIGGLPSTDTQYF. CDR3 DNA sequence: TGTGCCAGCAGTTTAATCGGGGGTCTACCTAGCACAGATACGCAGTATTTT.

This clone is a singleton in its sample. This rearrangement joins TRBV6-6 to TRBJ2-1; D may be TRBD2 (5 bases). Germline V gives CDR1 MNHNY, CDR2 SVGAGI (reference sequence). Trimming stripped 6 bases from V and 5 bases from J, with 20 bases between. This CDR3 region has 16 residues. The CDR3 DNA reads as TGTGCCAGCAGACTCACTAGTTCAGCAAGAAACAATGAGCAGTTCTTC. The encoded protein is CASRLTSSARNNEQFF.

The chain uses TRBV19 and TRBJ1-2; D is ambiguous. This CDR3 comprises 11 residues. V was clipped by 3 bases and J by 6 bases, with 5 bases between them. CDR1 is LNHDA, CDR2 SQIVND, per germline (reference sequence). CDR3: CASSILNGYTF. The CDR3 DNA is TGTGCCAGTAGTATCTTAAATGGCTACACCTTC.

The CDR3 coding sequence is TGTGCCAGTAGTATTCAGAATTCACCCCTCCACTTT. Amino acids: CASSIQNSPLHF. V gene TRBV19 combines with J gene TRBJ1-6; D not resolved. Germline CDR1 LNHDA, CDR2 SQIVND (reference sequence). Trimming shortened V by 3 bases and J by 7 bases, and 4 bases separated the two germline ends. This CDR3 has 12 amino acids.

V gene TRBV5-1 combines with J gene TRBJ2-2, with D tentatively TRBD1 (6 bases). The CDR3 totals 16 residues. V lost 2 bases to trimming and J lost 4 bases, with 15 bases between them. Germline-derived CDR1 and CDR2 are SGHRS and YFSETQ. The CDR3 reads CASSFDWGLVTGELFF. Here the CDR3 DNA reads TGCGCCAGCAGCTTTGATTGGGGGCTGGTCACCGGGGAGCTGTTTTTT.

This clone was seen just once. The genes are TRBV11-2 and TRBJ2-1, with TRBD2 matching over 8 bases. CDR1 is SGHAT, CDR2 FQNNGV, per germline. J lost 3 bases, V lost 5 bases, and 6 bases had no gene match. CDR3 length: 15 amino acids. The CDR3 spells CASSPGLGNYNEQFF. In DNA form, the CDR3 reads TGTGCCAGCAGCCCGGGACTAGGGAACTACAATGAGCAGTTCTTC.

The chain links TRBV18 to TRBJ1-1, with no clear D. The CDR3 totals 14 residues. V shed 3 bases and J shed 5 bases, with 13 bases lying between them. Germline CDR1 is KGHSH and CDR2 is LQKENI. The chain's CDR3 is CASSPGGGRTEAFF. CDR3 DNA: TGTGCCAGCTCACCGGGAGGAGGTCGGACTGAAGCTTTCTTT.

CDR3 coding DNA: TGTGCCAGCAGTTTCGCAGGAAGCTCCTACGAGCAGTACTTC. Translation: CASSFAGSSYEQYF. The gene calls are TRBV27 and TRBJ2-7; no clear D. The ends were cut back, 3 bases at V and 0 bases at J, with 9 bases in the middle. The CDR3 contains 14 residues. Germline CDR1 and CDR2: MNHEY and SMNVEV (reference sequence).

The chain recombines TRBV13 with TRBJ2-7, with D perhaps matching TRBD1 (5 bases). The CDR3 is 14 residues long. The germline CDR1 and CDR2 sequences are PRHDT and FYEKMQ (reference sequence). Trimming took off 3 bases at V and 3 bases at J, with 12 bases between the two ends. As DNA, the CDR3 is TGTGCCAGCAGCTTCAAGGGGTCCGTCTACGAGCAGTACTTC. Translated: CASSFKGSVYEQYF. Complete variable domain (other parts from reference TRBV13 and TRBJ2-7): AAGVIQSPRHLIKEKRETATLKCYPIPRHDTVYWYQQGPGQDPQFLISFYEKMQSDKGSIPDRFSAQQFSDYHSELNMSSLELGDSALYFCASSFKGSVYEQYFGPGTRLTVT.

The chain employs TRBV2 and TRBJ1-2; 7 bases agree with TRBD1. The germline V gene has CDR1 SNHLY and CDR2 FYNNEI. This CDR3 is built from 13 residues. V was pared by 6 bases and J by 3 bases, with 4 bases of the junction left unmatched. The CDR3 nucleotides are TGTGCCAGCAGGGGGGACAGCTACTATGGCTACACCTTC. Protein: CASRGDSYYGYTF.

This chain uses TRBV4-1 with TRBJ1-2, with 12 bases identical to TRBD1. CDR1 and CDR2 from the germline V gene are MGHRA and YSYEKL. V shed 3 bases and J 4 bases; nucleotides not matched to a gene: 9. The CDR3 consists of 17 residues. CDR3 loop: CASSHLGQGAGGYGYTF. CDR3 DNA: TGCGCCAGCAGCCACCTGGGACAGGGGGCCGGAGGCTATGGCTACACCTTC.

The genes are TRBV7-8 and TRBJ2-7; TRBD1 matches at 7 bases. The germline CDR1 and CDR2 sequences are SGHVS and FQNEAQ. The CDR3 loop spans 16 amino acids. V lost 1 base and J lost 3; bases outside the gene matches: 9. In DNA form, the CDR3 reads TGTGCCAGCAGCTTAGACAGGGGAATGTTGGGCTACGAGCAGTACTTC. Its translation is CASSLDRGMLGYEQYF.

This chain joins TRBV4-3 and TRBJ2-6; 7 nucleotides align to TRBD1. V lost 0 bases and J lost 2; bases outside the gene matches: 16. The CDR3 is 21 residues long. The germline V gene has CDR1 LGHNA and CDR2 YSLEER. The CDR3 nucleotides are TGCGCCAGCAGCCAAGATCGCTTTGTTGACAGGGCAAGGGCTGGGGCCAACGTCCTGACTTTC. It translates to CASSQDRFVDRARAGANVLTF.

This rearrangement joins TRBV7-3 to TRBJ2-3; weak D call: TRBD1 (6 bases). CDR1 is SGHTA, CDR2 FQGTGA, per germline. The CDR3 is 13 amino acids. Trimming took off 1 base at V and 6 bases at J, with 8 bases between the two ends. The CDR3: CASSLNRGDTQYF. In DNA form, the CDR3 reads TGTGCCAGCAGCTTAAATAGGGGGGATACGCAGTATTTT.

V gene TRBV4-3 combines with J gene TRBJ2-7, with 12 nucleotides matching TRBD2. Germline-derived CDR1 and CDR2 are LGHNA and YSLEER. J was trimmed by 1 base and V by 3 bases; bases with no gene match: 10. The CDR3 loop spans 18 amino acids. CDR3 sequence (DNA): TGCGCCAGCAGCCAGGTCCGGCTACTAGCGGGGGGTTCCTACGAGCAGTACTTC. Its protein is CASSQVRLLAGGSYEQYF.

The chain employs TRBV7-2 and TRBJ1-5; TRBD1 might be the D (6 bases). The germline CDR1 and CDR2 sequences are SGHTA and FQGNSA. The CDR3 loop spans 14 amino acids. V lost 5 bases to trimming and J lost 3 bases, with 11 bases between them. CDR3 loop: CASSLGTYNQPQHF. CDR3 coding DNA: TGTGCCAGCAGCCTCGGGACATACAATCAGCCCCAGCATTTT.

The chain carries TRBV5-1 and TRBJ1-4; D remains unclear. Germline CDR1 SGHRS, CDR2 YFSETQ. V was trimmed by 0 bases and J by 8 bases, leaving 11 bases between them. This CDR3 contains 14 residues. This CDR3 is CASSLEGRGEKLFF. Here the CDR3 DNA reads TGCGCCAGCAGCTTGGAGGGAAGAGGGGAAAAACTGTTTTTT.

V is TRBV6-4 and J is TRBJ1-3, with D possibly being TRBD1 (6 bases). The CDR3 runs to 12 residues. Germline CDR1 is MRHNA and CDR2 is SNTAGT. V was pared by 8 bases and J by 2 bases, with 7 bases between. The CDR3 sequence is CASWTAGNTIYF. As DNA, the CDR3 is TGTGCCAGCTGGACAGCTGGAAACACCATATATTTT.

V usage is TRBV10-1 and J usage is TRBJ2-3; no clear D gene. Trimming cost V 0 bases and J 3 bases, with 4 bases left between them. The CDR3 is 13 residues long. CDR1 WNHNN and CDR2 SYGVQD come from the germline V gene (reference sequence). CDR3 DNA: TGCGCCAGCAGTGAGTCCCGTACAGATACGCAGTATTTT. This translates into CASSESRTDTQYF.

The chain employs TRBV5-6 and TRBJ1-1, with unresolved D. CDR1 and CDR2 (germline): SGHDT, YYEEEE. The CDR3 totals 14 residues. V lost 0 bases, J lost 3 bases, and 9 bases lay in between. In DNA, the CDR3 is TGTGCCAGCAGCTTGGATAGAGAGGACACTGAAGCTTTCTTT. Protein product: CASSLDREDTEAFF.

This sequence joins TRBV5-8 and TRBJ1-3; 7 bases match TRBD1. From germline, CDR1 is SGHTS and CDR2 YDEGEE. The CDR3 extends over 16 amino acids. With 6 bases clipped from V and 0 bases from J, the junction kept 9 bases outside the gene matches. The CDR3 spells CASIRVTGPSGNTIYF. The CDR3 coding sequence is TGTGCCAGCATAAGGGTGACAGGGCCCTCTGGAAACACCATATATTTT.